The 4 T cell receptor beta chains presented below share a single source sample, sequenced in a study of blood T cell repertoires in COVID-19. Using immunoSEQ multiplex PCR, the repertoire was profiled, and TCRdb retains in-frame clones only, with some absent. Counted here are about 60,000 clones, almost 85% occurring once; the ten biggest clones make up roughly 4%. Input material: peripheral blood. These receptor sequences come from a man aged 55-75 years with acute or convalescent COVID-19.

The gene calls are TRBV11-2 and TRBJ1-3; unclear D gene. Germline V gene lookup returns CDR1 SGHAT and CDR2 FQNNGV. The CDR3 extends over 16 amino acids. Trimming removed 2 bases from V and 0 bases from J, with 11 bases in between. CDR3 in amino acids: CASSLLTTHSGNTIYF. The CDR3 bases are TGTGCCAGCAGCTTATTGACAACCCACTCTGGAAACACCATATATTTT.

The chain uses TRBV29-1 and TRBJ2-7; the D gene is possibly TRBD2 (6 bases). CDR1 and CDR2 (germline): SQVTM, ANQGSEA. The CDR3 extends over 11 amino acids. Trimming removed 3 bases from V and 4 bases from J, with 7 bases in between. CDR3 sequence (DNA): TGCAGCGTTGAGGAGGGGTACGAGCAGTACTTC. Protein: CSVEEGYEQYF.

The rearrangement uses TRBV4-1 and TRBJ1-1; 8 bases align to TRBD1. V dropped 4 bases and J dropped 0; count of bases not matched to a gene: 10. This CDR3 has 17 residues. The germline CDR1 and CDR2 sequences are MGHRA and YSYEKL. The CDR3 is CASSPTGASPLNTEAFF. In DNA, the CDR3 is TGCGCCAGCAGCCCGACAGGGGCCTCCCCTTTGAACACTGAAGCTTTCTTT.

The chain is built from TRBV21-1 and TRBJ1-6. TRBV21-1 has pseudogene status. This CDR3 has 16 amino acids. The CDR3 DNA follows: TGTGCCAGCAGCAAAGAATCGGGAAACGGCCTGAAACCCCTCCACTTT. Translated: CASSKESGNGLKPLHF.